The present T cell receptor (beta chain) was sequenced within a study of PD-1 blockade in classical Hodgkin lymphoma. General study points: Lower baseline TCR diversity was reported for newly diagnosed patients than for healthy donors. It was CD4+ TCR diversity, not CD8+, that rose significantly by C4D1. What caused the repertoire differences, perhaps disease activity or prior therapy, remains undefined. Patients newly diagnosed and complete responders had comparable baseline diversity.

This table comes from immunoSEQ multiplex PCR, and its TCRdb copy is limited to in-frame clones, with some not included. The sample holds around 65,000 clones; about nine tenths are singletons and the top ten take around 12%. The trim removed 1 base at V and 6 bases at J, leaving 6 bases unmatched. The CDR3 has 14 residues. Germline V gene sequence: CDR1 GTSNPN, CDR2 SVGIG (reference sequence). Comments on this clone: The antigen remains unidentified.

Relapse after autologous stem cell transplantation occurred in every patient, and brentuximab vedotin exposure varied. The chain joins TRBV30 to TRBJ1-5, with 7 bases matching TRBD1. The sequencing used peripheral blood mononuclear cells (PBMCs), collected at baseline. This clonotype originated in a human donor with classical Hodgkin lymphoma. CDR3 in DNA: TGTGCCTGGAGTGCCGATACAGGGGTTCAGCCCCAGCATTTT. This gives the protein CAWSADTGVQPQHF.